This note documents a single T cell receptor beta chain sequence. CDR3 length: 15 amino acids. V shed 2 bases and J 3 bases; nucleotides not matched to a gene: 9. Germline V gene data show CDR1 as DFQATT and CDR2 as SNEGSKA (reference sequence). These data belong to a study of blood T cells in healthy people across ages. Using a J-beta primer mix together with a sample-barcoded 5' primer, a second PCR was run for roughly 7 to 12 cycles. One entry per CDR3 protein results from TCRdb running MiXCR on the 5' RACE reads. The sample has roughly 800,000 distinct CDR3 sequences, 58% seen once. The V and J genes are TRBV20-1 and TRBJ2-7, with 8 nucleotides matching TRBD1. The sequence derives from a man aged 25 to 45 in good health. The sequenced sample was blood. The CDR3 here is CSARLRLGQGYEQYF. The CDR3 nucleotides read TGCAGTGCTAGACTCCGACTTGGACAGGGCTACGAGCAGTACTTC.